This T cell receptor (beta chain) was recorded in a study of TIL therapy for anti-PD-1-resistant metastatic lung cancer. Study overall: Tumors had a median PD-L1 proportion score of 6%.

Stated time point: pre-treatment sample, taken before nivolumab and TIL therapy. Stage 4 NSCLC adults joined between 2017 and January 2020. Sequencing used immunoSEQ v3. Only in-frame clones appear in the TCRdb table, and some are missing; sequencing was by immunoSEQ multiplex PCR. The sample gives 50,000 to 70,000 clones, around 68% of which show up once; 6% to 8.5% is in the top ten. V was shortened by 1 base and J by 6 bases, with 18 bases between the two germline ends. Germline V gene sequence: CDR1 LGHNA, CDR2 YNFKEQ. This CDR3 has 16 amino acids. Sequences were derived from blood, sampled at baseline. V is TRBV4-2 and J is TRBJ2-5, with D possibly matching TRBD2 (7 bases). The source of this sequence is a person aged 25-79 years with non-small cell lung cancer. CDR3 sequence reads: CASSQGWAGAGKTQYF. CDR3 sequence (DNA): TGTGCCAGCAGCCAAGGATGGGCGGGGGCAGGTAAGACCCAGTACTTC.